This TCR beta chain was documented in a study of cytomegalovirus exposure and HLA in healthy donors. General study points: Reports indicate that TCR beta sequences accurately predicted the HLA-A and HLA-B alleles of most subjects. Later on, an analysis tied some 17,000 TCR beta sequences to HLA alleles at 0.05 false discovery rate. CMV serostatus was the only recorded immune exposure for donors. Presence/absence comparisons presumed near-even sequencing depth among donors.

Trimming pared 3 bases from V and 1 base from J, leaving 16 bases between. This CDR3 is built from 17 residues. The V gene's germline CDR1 is MGHRA and CDR2 YSYEKL. With regard to this clone: Its antigen is unknown.

The study ran its PCR with 60 Vbeta and 13 Jbeta primers. Produced via immunoSEQ multiplex PCR; TCRdb's table is partial and in-frame only. This table has 110,000 to 150,000 clones, around 86% appearing once. Sequencing was done on a sample of PBMCs. The TCR originated in a female donor in good health and CMV-seronegative. The chain is built from TRBV4-1 and TRBJ1-3, with a possible D match to TRBD1 (6 bases). The CDR3 loop is CASSQARARGSGNTIYF. CDR3 sequence (DNA): TGCGCCAGCAGCCAGGCCAGGGCCAGGGGTTCTGGAAACACCATATATTTT.